This TCR beta chain was sequenced in a study of blood T cell repertoires in COVID-19. Study-level background: From T cells, B-cell-depleted T cells, or PBMCs came the material, which was cDNA or gDNA.

The CDR3 contains 15 residues. V trimming: 4 bases; J trimming: 4 bases; junction bases outside the gene matches: 8. Germline CDR1 and CDR2: LGHDT and YNNKEL (reference sequence). Sequenced by immunoSEQ multiplex PCR; TCRdb stores in-frame clones only, minus some. This table has around 450,000 clones, about 90% appearing once. The J gene is TRBJ1-2, the V gene TRBV3-1 (or the pseudogene TRBV3-2), with TRBD1 identical over 8 bases. What was sequenced was PBMCs or T cells enriched from blood (not recorded which). The clonotype was recovered from a man younger than 35 who had recovered from COVID-19. The CDR3 reads CASSPDQGAAYGYTF. CDR3 nucleotide sequence: TGTGCCAGCAGCCCTGACCAGGGGGCGGCCTATGGCTACACCTTC.